One and the same sample provided the 25 T cell receptor beta chains below, sequenced in a study of control samples from healthy donors and cancer patients (dated by TCRdb to 2020 to 2021). Receptors were amplified or captured by the immunoSEQ multiplex PCR assay. TCRdb stores this immuneACCESS table with in-frame sequences only. Part of the clones is absent; in the studies checked, under half of the shortfall reflects unresolved V genes, and no reason is known for the rest. A total of 130,000 or so clones appear in this sample, approximately 88% of them only once. Jointly, the top ten make up around 40% of the sample. Sequenced sample: blood. The receptors originated from a middle-aged man in good health.

The rearrangement links TRBV18 to TRBJ2-2, with TRBD2 as a possible D gene (7 bases). CDR3 size: 15 residues. V was trimmed by 6 bases and J by 4 bases, leaving 15 bases between them. Germline V gene lookup returns CDR1 KGHSH and CDR2 LQKENI. CDR3 coding DNA: TGTGCCAGCTCCGGGCGGGGGCGCGGCACCGGGGAGCTGTTTTTT. This codes for CASSGRGRGTGELFF.

V and J are TRBV11-2 and TRBJ2-7; 12 nucleotides agree with TRBD1. CDR1 is SGHAT and CDR2 is FQNNGV in the germline V gene. The CDR3 spans 15 residues. After removal of 3 bases from V and 2 bases from J, the junction contained 2 bases not matched to a gene. CDR3 in DNA: TGTGCCAGCAGCTTCGGGACAGGGGGCACCTACGAGCAGTACTTC. Residues: CASSFGTGGTYEQYF.

The chain combines TRBV29-1 with TRBJ1-2; TRBD1 might be the D (6 bases). Per the germline V gene, CDR1 is SQVTM and CDR2 is ANQGSEA. V lost 3 bases to trimming and J lost 2 bases, with 13 bases between them. The CDR3 contains 14 residues. CDR3 sequence reads: CSVEEQGLNYGYTF. CDR3 coding DNA: TGCAGCGTTGAGGAACAGGGACTGAACTATGGCTACACCTTC. The variable domain in full, completed from reference TRBV29-1 and TRBJ1-2, reads SAVISQKPSRDICQRGTSLTIQCQVDSQVTMMFWYRQQPGQSLTLIATANQGSEATYESGFVIDKFPISRPNLTFSTLTVSNMSPEDSSIYLCSVEEQGLNYGYTFGSGTRLTVV.

J is TRBJ2-3 and V is TRBV12-3 or TRBV12-4; D is unresolved. V was trimmed by 7 bases and J by 3 bases, leaving 5 bases between them. This CDR3 region has 11 residues. CDR3 region: CASTSTDTQYF. CDR3 bases: TGTGCCAGCACCTCAACAGATACGCAGTATTTT.

The chain carries TRBV5-1 and TRBJ2-7, with a weak D call TRBD1 (5 bases). The germline CDR1 and CDR2 sequences are SGHRS and YFSETQ. The CDR3 sequence is 13 residues long. The V gene lost 0 bases and the J gene lost 1 base, with 5 bases spanning the gap. The CDR3 loop reads CASSLGQSYEQYF. The CDR3 DNA reads as TGCGCCAGCAGCTTGGGACAGTCCTACGAGCAGTACTTC. The whole variable domain, remainder taken from reference TRBV5-1 and TRBJ2-7, is KAGVTQTPRYLIKTRGQQVTLSCSPISGHRSVSWYQQTPGQGLQFLFEYFSETQRNKGNFPGRFSGRQFSNSRSEMNVSTLELGDSALYLCASSLGQSYEQYFGPGTRLTVT.

This chain uses TRBV3-1 (or the pseudogene TRBV3-2) with TRBJ2-1; D is unresolved. The CDR3 extends over 14 amino acids. V shed 4 bases and J shed 3 bases, with 10 bases lying between them. Germline V gene lookup returns CDR1 LGHDT and CDR2 YNNKEL (reference sequence). The CDR3 nucleotides read TGTGCCAGCAGCCCGCCAGGAGACTACAATGAGCAGTTCTTC. It yields the protein CASSPPGDYNEQFF.

This chain joins TRBV6-5 and TRBJ2-7; 12 positions match TRBD2. Germline loops: CDR1 MNHEY, CDR2 SVGAGI. The length of the CDR3 is 13 residues. V shed 7 bases, J shed 3 bases, and the junction held 1 base outside the gene matches. CDR3 in amino acids: CASILAGGYEQYF. DNA of the CDR3: TGTGCCAGCATACTAGCGGGGGGCTACGAGCAGTACTTC.

V is TRBV6-5 and J is TRBJ1-2; TRBD1 matches at 10 bases. The CDR3 has 13 amino acids. V shed 6 bases and J 6 bases; nucleotides not matched to a gene: 4. CDR1 and CDR2 from the germline V gene are MNHEY and SVGAGI. The CDR3: CASRTGTGDGYTF. The CDR3 coding sequence is TGTGCCAGCAGAACCGGGACAGGGGATGGCTACACCTTC.

This clone was detected only once. The V call is TRBV27, the J call TRBJ2-7; 10 bases match TRBD1. With V trimmed by 2 bases and J by 3 bases, 4 bases remained unmatched. The CDR3 totals 15 residues. In germline, CDR1 is MNHEY, CDR2 SMNVEV (reference sequence). In DNA form, the CDR3 reads TGTGCCAGCAGTTTAGTTGGGGACAGGGGCTACGAGCAGTACTTC. It codes for CASSLVGDRGYEQYF.

The genes are TRBV11-3 and TRBJ1-1, with 7 nucleotides matching TRBD1. This CDR3 region has 18 residues. Germline CDR1 reads SGHNT; CDR2 reads YENEEA. V shed 1 base, J shed 6 bases, and the junction held 17 bases outside the gene matches. The CDR3 reads CASSLVAQTGRRIAEAFF. The CDR3 DNA reads as TGTGCCAGCAGCTTAGTGGCCCAGACAGGGAGAAGGATAGCTGAAGCTTTCTTT. Full variable domain (outside the CDR3, taken from reference TRBV11-3 and TRBJ1-1): EAGVVQSPRYKIIEKKQPVAFWCNPISGHNTLYWYLQNLGQGPELLIRYENEEAVDDSQLPKDRFSAERLKGVDSTLKIQPAELGDSAVYLCASSLVAQTGRRIAEAFFGQGTRLTVV.

This clone turned up a few times. The CDR3 region is CASTLGIYSNQPQHF. CDR3 DNA: TGTGCCAGTACTCTTGGGATCTATAGCAATCAGCCCCAGCATTTT. The chain combines TRBV19 with TRBJ1-5; the D is unclear. There are 15 residues in the CDR3. V lost 7 bases and J 0 bases, leaving 13 bases between the germline ends. Germline assignment: CDR1 LNHDA and CDR2 SQIVND (reference sequence).

This clone came up once. This chain connects TRBV27 to TRBJ1-5; D unclear. The CDR3 loop spans 13 amino acids. The germline gives CDR1 MNHEY, CDR2 SMNVEV (reference sequence). V was pared by 4 bases and J by 2 bases, with 6 bases between. CDR3 sequence (DNA): TGTGCCAGCAGTTCAAACGGCAATCAGCCCCAGCATTTT. Amino acids: CASSSNGNQPQHF.

The V and J genes are TRBV7-9 and TRBJ2-1; no clear D. The CDR3 runs 11 residues. Germline CDR1 is SEHNR and CDR2 is FQNEAQ (reference sequence). Trimming removed 7 bases at V and 8 bases at J, with 9 bases between. The CDR3 DNA follows: TGTGCCAGCACCTCGAGCCATGAGCAGTTCTTC. It is translated as CASTSSHEQFF.

The rearrangement joins TRBV2 to TRBJ2-3; perhaps TRBD2 as D (6 bases). The ends were cut back, 4 bases at V and 0 bases at J, with 11 bases in the middle. CDR3 size: 15 residues. CDR1 and CDR2 (germline): SNHLY, FYNNEI. The CDR3 loop is CASSVETSSTDTQYF. For the CDR3, the DNA is TGTGCCAGCAGTGTGGAGACTAGTAGCACAGATACGCAGTATTTT.

The genes are TRBV11-3 and TRBJ2-7; no clear D. Trimming shortened V by 0 bases and J by 3 bases, and 6 bases separated the two germline ends. This CDR3 contains 13 residues. Germline loops: CDR1 SGHNT, CDR2 YENEEA. This CDR3 is CASSLEGFYEQYF. CDR3 bases: TGTGCCAGCAGCTTAGAGGGTTTCTACGAGCAGTACTTC.

The CDR3 DNA is TGTGCCAGCAGCTTAGGGGGGAACACCGGGGAGCTGTTTTTT. It codes for CASSLGGNTGELFF. The chain carries TRBV5-4 and TRBJ2-2; D is perhaps TRBD1 (6 bases). In germline, CDR1 is SGHNT, CDR2 YYREEE (reference sequence). The CDR3 is made up of 14 amino acids. Trimming shortened V by 2 bases and J by 1 base, and 6 bases separated the two germline ends.

This rearrangement joins TRBV5-1 to TRBJ2-3; 7 positions match TRBD2. V lost 1 base and J lost 0; bases outside the gene matches: 2. CDR1 and CDR2 (germline): SGHRS, YFSETQ. CDR3 length: 15 amino acids. CDR3 residues: CASSLPSGSTDTQYF. The CDR3 nucleotides read TGCGCCAGCAGCTTGCCTAGCGGAAGCACAGATACGCAGTATTTT.

This clone has a single count. V is TRBV18 and J is TRBJ1-1; 9 bases align to TRBD1. This CDR3 region has 15 residues. Germline values: CDR1 KGHSH, CDR2 LQKENI. The ends lost 1 base at V and 3 bases at J; junction bases unmatched: 3. CDR3 DNA sequence: TGTGCCAGCTCACCACAGGGACAGGGCTACACTGAAGCTTTCTTT. It specifies CASSPQGQGYTEAFF. Supplemented by reference TRBV18 and TRBJ1-1, the full variable domain reads NAGVMQNPRHLVRRRGQEARLRCSPMKGHSHVYWYRQLPEEGLKFMVYLQKENIIDESGMPKERFSAEFPKEGPSILRIQQVVRGDSAAYFCASSPQGQGYTEAFFGQGTRLTVV.

The chain combines TRBV18 with TRBJ2-3; TRBD1 is a possible D gene (6 bases). The CDR3 length is 16 residues. CDR1 KGHSH and CDR2 LQKENI come from the germline V gene. V shed 3 bases and J shed 2 bases, with 15 bases lying between them. The DNA of the CDR3 is TGTGCCAGCTCACCGTTTTTCACAGGGACCACAGATACGCAGTATTTT. Amino acids: CASSPFFTGTTDTQYF. The complete variable domain, with remaining parts taken from reference TRBV18 and TRBJ2-3, reads NAGVMQNPRHLVRRRGQEARLRCSPMKGHSHVYWYRQLPEEGLKFMVYLQKENIIDESGMPKERFSAEFPKEGPSILRIQQVVRGDSAAYFCASSPFFTGTTDTQYFGPGTRLTVL.

The rearrangement links TRBV19 to TRBJ2-5; 7 bases are shared with TRBD2. The CDR3 extends over 13 amino acids. CDR1 is LNHDA, CDR2 SQIVND, per germline (reference sequence). Losses at the gene ends were 4 bases for V and 3 bases for J; bases not matched to a gene: 2. The CDR3 DNA reads TGTGCCAGTAGTAATCGGGGGGAAGAGACCCAGTACTTC. Encoded protein: CASSNRGEETQYF. Full variable domain (remainder filled in from reference TRBV19 and TRBJ2-5): DGGITQSPKYLFRKEGQNVTLSCEQNLNHDAMYWYRQDPGQGLRLIYYSQIVNDFQKGDIAEGYSVSREKKESFPLTVTSAQKNPTAFYLCASSNRGEETQYFGPGTRLLVL.

The chain has TRBV5-1 and TRBJ2-7, with 10 bases fitting TRBD1. This CDR3 has 14 amino acids. V was pared by 4 bases and J by 6 bases, with 7 bases of the junction left unmatched. Looked up from germline, CDR1 is SGHRS and CDR2 is YFSETQ. The DNA of the CDR3 is TGCGCCAGCAGCCCTCAGGGGACAGGGGTCGAGCAGTACTTC. This sequence encodes CASSPQGTGVEQYF.

This clone was seen only once. The chain combines TRBV5-1 with TRBJ1-4, with D perhaps TRBD1 (6 bases). The V gene lost 3 bases and the J gene lost 0 bases, with 15 bases spanning the gap. This CDR3 comprises 17 residues. The V gene's germline CDR1 is SGHRS and CDR2 YFSETQ. The CDR3 DNA reads as TGCGCCAGCAGCTCGACAGGCAACCTTGCAACTAATGAAAAACTGTTTTTT. This gives the protein CASSSTGNLATNEKLFF.

This chain links TRBV2 with TRBJ2-5; D is unresolved. V was shortened by 4 bases and J by 5 bases, with 11 bases between the two germline ends. Germline values: CDR1 SNHLY, CDR2 FYNNEI. This CDR3 contains 13 residues. The chain's CDR3 is CASSGWDRETQYF. The CDR3 DNA reads TGTGCCAGCAGTGGTTGGGATAGGGAGACCCAGTACTTC.

The chain has TRBV18 and TRBJ2-1; D gene unclear. The germline CDR1 and CDR2 sequences are KGHSH and LQKENI. Deletions cut 0 bases from V and 0 bases from J, with 6 bases between. The CDR3 is 15 amino acids. CDR3 sequence reads: CASSPPGSSYNEQFF. The CDR3 bases are TGTGCCAGCTCACCACCGGGAAGCTCCTACAATGAGCAGTTCTTC.

CDR3: CALGRTNEKLFF. The CDR3 nucleotides are TGTGCCTTGGGACGGACTAATGAAAAACTGTTTTTT. This chain links TRBV30 with TRBJ1-4; a possible D gene is TRBD1 (5 bases). Between the trimmed V and J ends, which lost 7 bases and 2 bases, there was a span of 8 bases. CDR1 is GTSNPN and CDR2 is SVGIG in the germline V gene (reference sequence). This CDR3 spans 12 amino acids.